Shown below are 2 T cell receptor beta chains from a single sample sequenced in a study of T cell responses to AZD1222 COVID-19 vaccine (dated by TCRdb to the early 2020s). The library relied on the immunoSEQ multiplex PCR assay. TCRdb took over this immuneACCESS table, retaining in-frame rearrangements with V and J assigned. Such tables are incomplete; in checked studies, under half of the missing clones stem from an unresolved V gene, and the remainder is unexplained. The sample table contains around 160,000 clones; only one count was recorded for 80% to 85% of them. The ten largest clones take up less than 5% of the sample. In light of the paper, this sample's time point label describes: baseline before first vaccination. This sample's treatment or condition label indicates: meningococcal conjugate vaccine given as trial control. The sequencing here drew on peripheral blood, taken on day 0 of MenACWY control vaccination. These receptors all stem from an adult in good health.

The genes are TRBV9 and TRBJ2-1; D remains ambiguous. The germline CDR1 and CDR2 sequences are SGDLS and YYNGEE. The length of the CDR3 is 15 residues. V was trimmed by 4 bases and J by 0 bases, leaving 11 bases between them. Here the CDR3 DNA reads TGTGCCAGCAGCCGTTCGCCCAGCTCCTACAATGAGCAGTTCTTC. It encodes CASSRSPSSYNEQFF.

This clone was detected only a few times. V gene TRBV5-1 combines with J gene TRBJ2-7; D is uncertain. The CDR3 totals 13 residues. The V gene lost 1 base and the J gene lost 4 bases, with 9 bases spanning the gap. Germline CDR1 reads SGHRS; CDR2 reads YFSETQ. This CDR3 reads CASSLSSDYEQYF. As DNA, the CDR3 is TGCGCCAGCAGCTTGAGTTCAGATTACGAGCAGTACTTC.